A single sample gave rise to the 10 T cell receptor beta chains below, sequenced in a study of OX40 agonist ivuxolimab in advanced cancers. This table comes from immunoSEQ multiplex PCR, and its TCRdb copy is limited to in-frame clones, with some not included. The table records fewer than 85,000 clones, about four fifths of them present only once. The source material was CD4+ or CD8+ T cells sorted from blood, sampled in a trial of the OX40 agonist ivuxolimab. Receptors were obtained from an adult with an advanced solid tumor such as melanoma, head and neck, liver or kidney cancer.

The chain joins TRBV29-1 to TRBJ2-3, with D possibly TRBD2 on 6 matching bases. The V end lost 7 bases, the J end lost 4 bases, and 15 bases lay between the germline ends. Germline-derived CDR1 and CDR2 are SQVTM and ANQGSEA. This CDR3 has 13 residues. The CDR3 sequence is CSAGRGNADTQYF. In nucleotides, the CDR3 is TGCAGCGCCGGTCGGGGGAACGCAGATACGCAGTATTTT.

The chain employs TRBV2 and TRBJ2-7; 9 nucleotides match TRBD2. Trimming removed 7 bases from V and 4 bases from J; junction bases left unmatched: 11. The CDR3 length is 15 residues. Germline values: CDR1 SNHLY, CDR2 FYNNEI. The CDR3 coding sequence is TGTGCCAGCAATAACGTGGCTAGCGGGGTTTACGAGCAGTACTTC. Translating gives CASNNVASGVYEQYF.

The chain has TRBV7-2 and TRBJ2-7; 8 bases match TRBD1. This CDR3 has 15 residues. V lost 3 bases to trimming and J lost 1 base; unmatched junction nucleotides: 5. The germline V gene has CDR1 SGHTA and CDR2 FQGNSA. CDR3 in DNA: TGTGCCAGCAGCTTTTCTGGGACAGGTTCCTACGAGCAGTACTTC. Amino acid sequence: CASSFSGTGSYEQYF.

The table lists this clone with a count of one. The chain joins TRBV4-1 to TRBJ1-5; D remains unclear. Trimming cost V 0 bases and J 3 bases, with 9 bases left between them. Germline CDR1 MGHRA, CDR2 YSYEKL. CDR3 size: 15 residues. Written as DNA, the CDR3 is TGCGCCAGCAGCCAAGACTGGCAGTACAATCAGCCCCAGCATTTT. It yields the protein CASSQDWQYNQPQHF.

The chain employs TRBV5-7 and TRBJ2-2; D is possibly TRBD1 (6 bases). TRBV5-7 is assigned to the ORF class and has an uncertain function. V shed 0 bases and J shed 4 bases, with 10 bases lying between them. The length of the CDR3 is 15 residues. The CDR3 nucleotides read TGTGCCAGCAGCTTGGACCGCAGGGGCACCGGGGAGCTGTTTTTT. Protein product: CASSLDRRGTGELFF.

This sequence joins TRBV9 and TRBJ2-7, with D perhaps TRBD1 (6 bases). V lost 0 bases and J 1 base, leaving 8 bases between the germline ends. The CDR3 is 14 amino acids. The germline CDR1 and CDR2 sequences are SGDLS and YYNGEE. CDR3 sequence (DNA): TGTGCCAGCAGCGTAGAAGGACAGTCCTACGAGCAGTACTTC. Translation: CASSVEGQSYEQYF.

This chain uses TRBV28 with TRBJ2-3, with 7 bases matching TRBD1. The germline V gene encodes CDR1 MDHEN and CDR2 SYDVKM. The CDR3 consists of 15 residues. The junction had 7 bases not matched to a gene; V was cut back by 5 bases and J by 2 bases. CDR3 in amino acids: CASSASGTATDTQYF. CDR3 bases: TGTGCCAGCAGTGCCTCCGGGACAGCCACAGATACGCAGTATTTT.

The rearrangement uses TRBV5-1 and TRBJ2-7; TRBD2 matches at 10 bases. CDR1 is SGHRS, CDR2 YFSETQ, per germline. V shed 4 bases and J 3 bases; nucleotides not matched to a gene: 4. This CDR3 spans 14 amino acids. As DNA, the CDR3 is TGCGCCAGCAGCCTAGGGACTAGCGACTACGAGCAGTACTTC. Translating gives CASSLGTSDYEQYF.

This chain uses TRBV10-3 with TRBJ2-5, with unresolved D. CDR1 is ENHRY and CDR2 is SYGVKD in the germline V gene. This CDR3 contains 12 residues. V was trimmed by 1 base and J by 1 base, leaving 1 base between them. CDR3 in amino acids: CAISEFQETQYF. CDR3 nucleotides: TGTGCCATCAGTGAGTTCCAAGAGACCCAGTACTTC.

The chain links TRBV18 to TRBJ2-1; unclear D gene. Germline CDR1 reads KGHSH; CDR2 reads LQKENI. Trimming left V 2 bases short and J 4 bases short, with 9 bases between. CDR3 length: 14 amino acids. CDR3 nucleotides: TGTGCCAGCTCACCATCCGACACGTACAATGAGCAGTTCTTC. This codes for CASSPSDTYNEQFF. Full variable domain (remainder filled in from reference TRBV18 and TRBJ2-1): NAGVMQNPRHLVRRRGQEARLRCSPMKGHSHVYWYRQLPEEGLKFMVYLQKENIIDESGMPKERFSAEFPKEGPSILRIQQVVRGDSAAYFCASSPSDTYNEQFFGPGTRLTVL.